The 5 T cell receptor beta chains in this list originate from one sample, sequenced in a study of multiple sclerosis patients with progressive multifocal leukoencephalopathy. TCRdb's copy holds only in-frame clones and misses some; the assay was immunoSEQ multiplex PCR. The sample shows roughly 32,000 clones, roughly 90% of them seen only once. As to time point: time of PML onset. The input for sequencing was PBMCs, taken from a patient treated with natalizumab. Source of these receptors: a human donor with progressive multifocal leukoencephalopathy.

The chain carries TRBV7-2 and TRBJ1-2; 8 bases are a match to TRBD1. There are 16 residues in the CDR3. The J segment lost 7 bases and the V segment lost 0 bases, leaving 10 bases of the junction unmatched. CDR1 and CDR2 (germline): SGHTA, FQGNSA. This chain's CDR3 is CASSLAPGQGRGGYTF. CDR3 bases: TGTGCCAGCAGCTTAGCCCCTGGACAGGGTAGAGGTGGCTACACCTTC.

The genes are TRBV5-4 and TRBJ2-1; 12 bases agree with TRBD2. J lost 7 bases, V lost 1 base, and 6 bases had no gene match. Germline loops: CDR1 SGHNT, CDR2 YYREEE (reference sequence). This CDR3 region has 16 residues. The CDR3 region is CASSLLSLAGGNEQFF. CDR3 nucleotides: TGTGCCAGCAGCTTGCTATCACTAGCGGGAGGAAATGAGCAGTTCTTC.

The gene calls are TRBV7-2 and TRBJ2-7; D is ambiguous. CDR3 length equals 13 residues. CDR1 is SGHTA and CDR2 is FQGNSA in the germline V gene. Trimming shortened V by 0 bases and J by 0 bases, and 3 bases separated the two germline ends. CDR3 bases: TGTGCCAGCAGCTTAGCGCGCTCCTACGAGCAGTACTTC. Translation: CASSLARSYEQYF.

This chain connects TRBV5-5 to TRBJ1-1, with D possibly TRBD1 on 6 matching bases. Trimming stripped 2 bases from V and 10 bases from J, with 12 bases between. The CDR3 spans 12 residues. CDR1 SGHKS and CDR2 YYEKEE come from the germline V gene (reference sequence). As DNA, the CDR3 is TGTGCCAGCAGCTTATTGGGGGCGCTAGCTTTCTTT. Translating it yields CASSLLGALAFF.

The chain links TRBV18 to TRBJ1-2; tentative D call: TRBD1 (5 bases). Germline values: CDR1 KGHSH, CDR2 LQKENI. V was pared by 3 bases and J by 4 bases, with 12 bases between. The CDR3 has 14 amino acids. The CDR3 coding sequence is TGTGCCAGCTCACCGGGCAAGGGGCTCTATGGCTACACCTTC. Translating it yields CASSPGKGLYGYTF.